The 29 T cell receptor beta chains below come from one sample, sequenced in a study of T cell repertoires in cytomegalovirus infection. These receptors have no known antigen. In TCRdb, the reads were re-called with MiXCR into one record per CDR3 protein. Of some 590,000 distinct CDR3 sequences listed, approximately 40% are singletons. Material: cultured PBMCs, obtained from culture after CMV antigen stimulation. Every receptor here comes from a human donor in good health (CMV status not recorded). Some clones in this sample may be carry-over from other donors' samples.

This chain connects TRBV6-6 to TRBJ2-3, with 14 positions matching TRBD2. The CDR3 is 16 amino acids. The germline V gene encodes CDR1 MNHNY and CDR2 SVGAGI (reference sequence). V was clipped by 6 bases and J by 5 bases; unmatched bases: 7. CDR3 loop: CASSPGTSGRLDTQYF. In DNA form, the CDR3 reads TGTGCCAGCAGCCCCGGGACTAGCGGGAGACTAGATACGCAGTATTTT.

This clonotype appeared many times. The chain uses TRBV7-2 and TRBJ1-1; no firm D call. The CDR3 runs to 14 residues. Germline CDR1 is SGHTA and CDR2 is FQGNSA. Trimming took off 2 bases at V and 5 bases at J, with 12 bases between the two ends. CDR3 nucleotides: TGTGCCAGCAGCTTATACCGGGGTGATACTGAAGCTTTCTTT. Its protein is CASSLYRGDTEAFF. Supplemented by reference TRBV7-2 and TRBJ1-1, the full variable domain reads GAGVSQSPSNKVTEKGKDVELRCDPISGHTALYWYRQSLGQGLEFLIYFQGNSAPDKSGLPSDRFSAERTGGSVSTLTIQRTQQEDSAVYLCASSLYRGDTEAFFGQGTRLTVV.

The CDR3 reads CSASGGRILGEAFF. The CDR3 nucleotides read TGCAGTGCTAGTGGGGGCAGGATTCTCGGTGAAGCTTTCTTT. V and J are TRBV20-1 and TRBJ1-1; possible D gene TRBD1, 6 bases. Trimming removed 3 bases at V and 7 bases at J, with 18 bases between. The CDR3 covers 14 residues. Germline V gene lookup returns CDR1 DFQATT and CDR2 SNEGSKA (reference sequence).

The V and J genes are TRBV12-3 or TRBV12-4 and TRBJ2-1; D possibly corresponds to TRBD2 (6 bases). Trimming cost V 3 bases and J 3 bases, with 12 bases left between them. The CDR3 runs to 15 residues. The CDR3 DNA reads TGTGCCAGCAGTTTGAGTGGACTAAGCTACAATGAGCAGTTCTTC. The encoded protein is CASSLSGLSYNEQFF.

This clonotype turned up a few times. This chain joins TRBV3-1 and TRBJ1-4; the D is unclear. CDR1 is LGHDT, CDR2 YNNKEL, per germline (reference sequence). The V gene lost 8 bases and the J gene lost 7 bases, with 14 bases spanning the gap. This CDR3 spans 13 amino acids. The CDR3 sequence is CASSRAGGEKLFF. CDR3 nucleotide sequence: TGTGCCAGCTCCCGGGCCGGAGGTGAAAAACTGTTTTTT.

This clonotype was counted a few times. The gene calls are TRBV7-2 and TRBJ2-1; D remains unclear. The CDR3 totals 15 residues. V lost 5 bases and J lost 7, with 18 bases in between. The germline CDR1 and CDR2 sequences are SGHTA and FQGNSA. CDR3 nucleotide sequence: TGTGCCAGCAGCCTCTGGTCCGGGTGGGGTAATGAGCAGTTCTTC. Protein product: CASSLWSGWGNEQFF.

This clonotype was observed a few times. The chain couples TRBV27 to TRBJ1-5; D unresolved. The CDR3 covers 14 residues. Germline CDR1 is MNHEY and CDR2 is SMNVEV (reference sequence). V gave up 6 bases and J gave up 4 bases, with 13 bases separating them. CDR3 nucleotides: TGTGCCAGCAGCCCCAGGTTCGGGAATCAGCCCCAGCATTTT. It specifies CASSPRFGNQPQHF.

Note on this clonotype: The CDR3 ends on some other residue instead of the conserved phenylalanine or tryptophan, so this is likely a read error. This chain's CDR3 is CASSRTGRQNEQFL. The DNA for the CDR3 is TGTGCCAGCAGTCGGACAGGTCGACAGAATGAGCAGTTCTTA. The rearrangement links TRBV12-3 or TRBV12-4 to TRBJ2-1; 7 bases align to TRBD1. With 5 bases clipped from V and 7 bases from J, the junction kept 8 bases outside the gene matches. The CDR3 length is 14 residues.

The rearrangement uses TRBV7-2 and TRBJ1-6; possibly TRBD1 for D (5 bases). Germline lookup yields CDR1 SGHTA and CDR2 FQGNSA. The CDR3 has 13 amino acids. V was shortened by 3 bases and J by 8 bases, with 8 bases between the two germline ends. The CDR3 coding sequence is TGTGCCAGCAGCTTCGGGGGGGATTCACCCCTCCACTTT. It yields the protein CASSFGGDSPLHF. The entire variable domain, with the rest obtained from reference TRBV7-2 and TRBJ1-6, is as follows: GAGVSQSPSNKVTEKGKDVELRCDPISGHTALYWYRQSLGQGLEFLIYFQGNSAPDKSGLPSDRFSAERTGGSVSTLTIQRTQQEDSAVYLCASSFGGDSPLHFGNGTRLTVT.

V and J are TRBV7-9 and TRBJ2-6, with D possibly matching TRBD1 (6 bases). The CDR3 runs to 18 residues. Trimming pared 5 bases from V and 2 bases from J, leaving 19 bases between. Germline V gene sequence: CDR1 SEHNR, CDR2 FQNEAQ (reference sequence). CDR3 amino acids: CASSPVEGGKTGANVLTF. CDR3 bases: TGTGCCAGCAGCCCGGTGGAAGGGGGAAAGACTGGGGCCAACGTCCTGACTTTC.

This chain joins TRBV10-2 and TRBJ2-1; 9 bases align to TRBD2. The CDR3 runs to 14 residues. After removal of 6 bases from V and 7 bases from J, the junction contained 7 bases not matched to a gene. Germline assignment: CDR1 WSHSY and CDR2 SAAADI. The CDR3 protein is CASRRLADGNEQFF. CDR3 bases: TGCGCCAGCAGGAGACTAGCGGATGGGAATGAGCAGTTCTTC.

This clonotype was picked up a small number of times. V is TRBV7-6 and J is TRBJ2-5, with TRBD2 matching 13 bases. The V gene's germline CDR1 is SGHVS and CDR2 FNYEAQ. The CDR3 runs to 18 residues. With V trimmed by 5 bases and J by 4 bases, 13 bases remained unmatched. CDR3 DNA: TGTGCCAGCAGCCTCCAGACTAGCGGGGGGCATCTCCGAGAGACCCAGTACTTC. Encoded protein: CASSLQTSGGHLRETQYF. The whole variable domain, remainder taken from reference TRBV7-6 and TRBJ2-5, is GAGVSQSPRYKVTKRGQDVALRCDPISGHVSLYWYRQALGQGPEFLTYFNYEAQQDKSGLPNDRFSAERPEGSISTLTIQRTEQRDSAMYRCASSLQTSGGHLRETQYFGPGTRLLVL.

This clonotype turned up a few times. The chain carries TRBV7-8 and TRBJ2-1; D uncertain. CDR1 and CDR2 from the germline V gene are SGHVS and FQNEAQ. This CDR3 is 14 amino acids long. The germline V and J ends were trimmed by 7 bases and 10 bases, with 20 bases remaining between them. In DNA form, the CDR3 reads TGTGCCAGCAAGGGTAGTGGGGTAGCATCGGAGCAGTTCTTC. Translation: CASKGSGVASEQFF.

This clonotype was recorded at least ten times. The rearrangement joins TRBV11-2 to TRBJ2-1; D is possibly TRBD2 (7 bases). Trimming took off 6 bases at V and 0 bases at J, with 18 bases between the two ends. The CDR3 is 17 amino acids. Germline values: CDR1 SGHAT, CDR2 FQNNGV. The CDR3 is CASSHLGGAGSYNEQFF. The CDR3 nucleotides are TGTGCCAGCAGTCATCTGGGGGGGGCTGGCTCCTACAATGAGCAGTTCTTC.

The chain employs TRBV7-6 and TRBJ2-1; 12 nucleotides align to TRBD1. Trimming removed 8 bases from V and 7 bases from J; junction bases left unmatched: 6. CDR1 and CDR2 (germline): SGHVS, FNYEAQ. CDR3 length equals 14 residues. The chain's CDR3 is CASLPGQGANEQFF. The CDR3 DNA reads as TGTGCCAGCCTGCCGGGACAGGGGGCTAATGAGCAGTTCTTC. The whole variable domain, remainder taken from reference TRBV7-6 and TRBJ2-1, is GAGVSQSPRYKVTKRGQDVALRCDPISGHVSLYWYRQALGQGPEFLTYFNYEAQQDKSGLPNDRFSAERPEGSISTLTIQRTEQRDSAMYRCASLPGQGANEQFFGPGTRLTVL.

CDR3 nucleotides: TGTGCCAGCAGCGCCCTCACGGGGACCCTTAATGAAAAACTGTTTTTT. This translates into CASSALTGTLNEKLFF. This rearrangement joins TRBV7-8 to TRBJ1-4, with a possible D match to TRBD1 (5 bases). The CDR3 has 16 amino acids. The germline gives CDR1 SGHVS, CDR2 FQNEAQ. V lost 5 bases and J lost 4, with 17 bases in between.

This chain connects TRBV6-1 to TRBJ2-1; D remains unclear. In germline, CDR1 is MNHNS, CDR2 SASEGT. The CDR3 sequence is 12 residues long. The V end lost 3 bases, the J end lost 13 bases, and 13 bases lay between the germline ends. CDR3 region: CASSEPGQEQFF. The CDR3 DNA reads TGTGCCAGCAGTGAGCCGGGTCAGGAACAGTTCTTC.

This rearrangement joins TRBV4-3 to TRBJ2-2; D possibly corresponds to TRBD1 (6 bases). Germline V gene data show CDR1 as LGHNA and CDR2 as YSLEER. Trimming took off 8 bases at V and 3 bases at J, with 10 bases between the two ends. The CDR3 consists of 13 residues. CDR3 region: CASGRGYTGELFF. In DNA form, the CDR3 reads TGCGCCAGCGGTAGGGGGTACACCGGGGAGCTGTTTTTT.

The V gene is TRBV6-1, the J gene TRBJ2-2; TRBD2 matches 7 bases. V lost 10 bases, J lost 6 bases, and 11 bases stayed unmatched. CDR1 MNHNS and CDR2 SASEGT come from the germline V gene. CDR3 size: 14 residues. CDR3 amino acids: CATSAGGTAGELFF. The DNA of the CDR3 is TGTGCCACCTCGGCCGGGGGGACCGCCGGGGAGCTGTTTTTT.

This clonotype occurred a few times. The genes are TRBV7-8 and TRBJ1-4; TRBD1 aligns across 7 bases. Germline CDR1 reads SGHVS; CDR2 reads FQNEAQ. The CDR3 consists of 17 residues. Trimming took 5 bases from V and 8 from J; bases not matched to a gene: 17. In DNA, the CDR3 is TGTGCCAGCAGCCCCCACATATTGACAGGGCGTTGGGAAAAACTGTTTTTT. It specifies CASSPHILTGRWEKLFF.

The chain is built from TRBV27 and TRBJ2-7; no reliable D call. Trimming pared 7 bases from V and 0 bases from J, leaving 7 bases between. CDR1 is MNHEY, CDR2 SMNVEV, per germline (reference sequence). CDR3 length: 12 residues. The CDR3 protein is CASKPLSYEQYF. CDR3 DNA: TGTGCCAGCAAGCCCCTCTCCTACGAGCAGTACTTC.

This clonotype was counted a few times. The V call is TRBV19, the J call TRBJ1-6; 8 bases are shared with TRBD1. The CDR3 contains 16 residues. The germline V gene has CDR1 LNHDA and CDR2 SQIVND (reference sequence). V lost 2 bases, J lost 10 bases, and 10 bases stayed unmatched. CDR3 in amino acids: CASSIQGAGGSSPLHF. CDR3 in DNA: TGTGCCAGTAGTATACAGGGCGCAGGGGGCTCCTCACCCCTCCACTTT.

In this sample, this clonotype turned up a few times. Here the CDR3 reads CSATPGRLAETQYF. CDR3 bases: TGCAGTGCTACCCCGGGCCGCCTCGCGGAGACCCAGTACTTC. The chain combines TRBV20-1 with TRBJ2-5; D is unresolved. The V gene lost 4 bases and the J gene lost 5 bases, with 17 bases spanning the gap. Germline V gene data show CDR1 as DFQATT and CDR2 as SNEGSKA (reference sequence). The CDR3 extends over 14 amino acids.

The sample holds many counts of this clonotype. This rearrangement joins TRBV6-1 to TRBJ1-1; 9 bases are a match to TRBD1. The trim removed 6 bases at V and 3 bases at J, leaving 2 bases unmatched. Germline V gene data show CDR1 as MNHNS and CDR2 as SASEGT. This CDR3 is 13 amino acids long. The CDR3 DNA reads as TGTGCCAGCAGCCGGACAGGGGACACTGAAGCTTTCTTT. Translation gives CASSRTGDTEAFF.

This clonotype has just a few counts. The gene calls are TRBV11-2 and TRBJ1-1; D is undetermined. Germline lookup yields CDR1 SGHAT and CDR2 FQNNGV. The CDR3 has 14 amino acids. The V end lost 2 bases, the J end lost 0 bases, and 7 bases lay between the germline ends. CDR3: CASSLQSLNTEAFF. The CDR3 DNA sequence: TGTGCCAGCAGCTTACAGAGCTTGAACACTGAAGCTTTCTTT.

This chain joins TRBV6-1 and TRBJ2-1; 7 nucleotides line up with TRBD1. CDR3 length: 14 amino acids. V lost 6 bases and J lost 8; bases outside the gene matches: 10. Germline loops: CDR1 MNHNS, CDR2 SASEGT. CDR3 nucleotides: TGTGCCAGCAGCTTGTCCTACAGGGGCGATGAGCAGTTCTTC. It specifies CASSLSYRGDEQFF.

A word on this clonotype: One end of the junction fails to match germline, which may point to a read error. The V gene is TRBV20-1, the J gene TRBJ2-7; D gene uncertain. The CDR3 contains 13 residues. From germline, CDR1 is DFQATT and CDR2 SNEGSKA (reference sequence). DNA of the CDR3: TGCAGTGCTAGTTTTGGCGGCTACTACCAGCAGTACTTC. Translating it yields CSASFGGYYQQYF.

The rearrangement joins TRBV6-2 or TRBV6-3 to TRBJ2-3; 12 positions match TRBD2. V gave up 7 bases and J gave up 4 bases; unmatched junction bases: 6. The germline V gene has CDR1 MNHEY and CDR2 SVGEGT. The CDR3 is 15 residues long. The CDR3, as DNA: TGTGCCAGCACCAAACTAGCGGGGGGTGCAGATACGCAGTATTTT. This encodes CASTKLAGGADTQYF.

J is TRBJ2-7 and V is TRBV7-6, with a tentative D call TRBD1 (6 bases). The CDR3 spans 16 residues. Looked up from germline, CDR1 is SGHVS and CDR2 is FNYEAQ. Trimming shortened V by 5 bases and J by 2 bases, and 19 bases separated the two germline ends. The CDR3 here is CASSRPKQGGTYEQYF. The CDR3 DNA reads TGTGCCAGCAGCCGCCCAAAACAGGGTGGCACCTACGAGCAGTACTTC.